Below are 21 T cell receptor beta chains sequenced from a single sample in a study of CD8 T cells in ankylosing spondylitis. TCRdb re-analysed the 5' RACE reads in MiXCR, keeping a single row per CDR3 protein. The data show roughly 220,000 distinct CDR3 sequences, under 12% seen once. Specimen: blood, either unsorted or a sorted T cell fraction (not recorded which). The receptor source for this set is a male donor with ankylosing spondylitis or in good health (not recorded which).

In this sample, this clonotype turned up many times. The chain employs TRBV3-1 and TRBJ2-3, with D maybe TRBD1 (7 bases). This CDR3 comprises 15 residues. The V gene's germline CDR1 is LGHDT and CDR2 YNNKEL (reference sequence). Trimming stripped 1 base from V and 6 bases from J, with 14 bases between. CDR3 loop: CASSQVVRGADTQYF. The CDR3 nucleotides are TGTGCCAGCAGCCAAGTGGTCAGGGGGGCCGATACGCAGTATTTT.

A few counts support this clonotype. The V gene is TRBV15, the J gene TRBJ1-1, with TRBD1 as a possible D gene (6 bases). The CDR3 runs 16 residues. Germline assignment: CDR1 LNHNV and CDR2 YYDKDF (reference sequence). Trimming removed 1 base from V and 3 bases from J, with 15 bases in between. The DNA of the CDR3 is TGTGCCACCAGCAGAGGGAAACAGGGTCCGTACACTGAAGCTTTCTTT. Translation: CATSRGKQGPYTEAFF.

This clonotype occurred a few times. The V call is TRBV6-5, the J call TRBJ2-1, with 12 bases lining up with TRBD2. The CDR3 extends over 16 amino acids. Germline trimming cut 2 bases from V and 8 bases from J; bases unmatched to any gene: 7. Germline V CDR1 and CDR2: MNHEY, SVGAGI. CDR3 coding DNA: TGTGCCAGCAGTTACCCGGGGACTAGCGGGTACCATGAGCAGTTCTTC. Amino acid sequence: CASSYPGTSGYHEQFF.

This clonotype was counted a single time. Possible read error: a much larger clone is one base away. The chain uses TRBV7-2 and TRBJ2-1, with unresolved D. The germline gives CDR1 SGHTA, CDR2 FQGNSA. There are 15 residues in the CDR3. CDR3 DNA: TGTGCCAGCAGCTTAACGGTAGGCACCTACAATGAGCAGTCCTTC. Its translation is CASSLTVGTYNEQSF.

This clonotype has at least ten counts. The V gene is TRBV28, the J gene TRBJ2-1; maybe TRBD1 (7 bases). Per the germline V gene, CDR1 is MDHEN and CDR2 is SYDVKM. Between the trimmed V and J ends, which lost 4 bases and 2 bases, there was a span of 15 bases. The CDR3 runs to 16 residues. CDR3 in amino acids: CASSSARGTAYNEQFF. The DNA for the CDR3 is TGTGCCAGCAGTTCGGCCCGGGGGACAGCCTACAATGAGCAGTTCTTC.

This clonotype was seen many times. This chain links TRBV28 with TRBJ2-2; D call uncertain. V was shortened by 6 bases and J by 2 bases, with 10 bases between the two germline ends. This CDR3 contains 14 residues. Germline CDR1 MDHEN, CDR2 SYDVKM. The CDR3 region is CASSPETNTGELFF. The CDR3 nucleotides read TGTGCCAGCAGCCCCGAGACTAACACCGGGGAGCTGTTTTTT.

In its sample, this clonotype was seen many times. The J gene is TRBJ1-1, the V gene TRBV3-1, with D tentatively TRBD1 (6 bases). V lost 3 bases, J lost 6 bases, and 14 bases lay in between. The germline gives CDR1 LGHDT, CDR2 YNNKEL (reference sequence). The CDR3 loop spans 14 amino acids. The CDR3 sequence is CASSQKDRGAEAFF. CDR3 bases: TGTGCCAGCAGCCAGAAGGACAGAGGAGCTGAAGCTTTCTTT.

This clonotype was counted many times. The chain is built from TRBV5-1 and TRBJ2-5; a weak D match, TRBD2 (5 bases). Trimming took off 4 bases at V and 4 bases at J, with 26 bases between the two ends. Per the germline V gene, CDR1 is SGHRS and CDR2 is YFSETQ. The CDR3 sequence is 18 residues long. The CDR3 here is CASSHPRVGLHPLETQYF. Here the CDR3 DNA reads TGCGCCAGCAGCCACCCAAGGGTAGGACTCCATCCTTTAGAGACCCAGTACTTC.

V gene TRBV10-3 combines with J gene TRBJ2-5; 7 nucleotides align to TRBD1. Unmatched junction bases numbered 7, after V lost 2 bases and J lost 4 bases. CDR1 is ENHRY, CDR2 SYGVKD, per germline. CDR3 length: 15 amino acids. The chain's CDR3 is CAISEKGALGETQYF. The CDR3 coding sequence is TGTGCCATCAGTGAGAAGGGGGCGCTTGGAGAGACCCAGTACTTC.

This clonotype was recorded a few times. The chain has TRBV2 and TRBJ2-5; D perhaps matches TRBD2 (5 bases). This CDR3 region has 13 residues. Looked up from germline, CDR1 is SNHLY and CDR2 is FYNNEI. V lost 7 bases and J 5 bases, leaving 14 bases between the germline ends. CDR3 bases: TGTGCCAGCACCTTTACGGGGTCGGAGACCCAGTACTTC. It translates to CASTFTGSETQYF.

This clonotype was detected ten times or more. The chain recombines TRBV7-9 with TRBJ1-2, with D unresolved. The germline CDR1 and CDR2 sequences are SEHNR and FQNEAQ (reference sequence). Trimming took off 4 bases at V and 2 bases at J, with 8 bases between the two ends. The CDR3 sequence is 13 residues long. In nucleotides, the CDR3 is TGTGCCAGCAGCTACGGTGAAAACTATGGCTACACCTTC. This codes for CASSYGENYGYTF.

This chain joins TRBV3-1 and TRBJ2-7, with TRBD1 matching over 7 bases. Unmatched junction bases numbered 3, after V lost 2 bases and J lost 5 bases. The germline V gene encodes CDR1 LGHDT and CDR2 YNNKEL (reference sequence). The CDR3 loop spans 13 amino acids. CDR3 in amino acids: CASSQRTGNEQYF. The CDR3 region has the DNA TGTGCCAGCAGCCAAAGGACAGGAAACGAGCAGTACTTC.

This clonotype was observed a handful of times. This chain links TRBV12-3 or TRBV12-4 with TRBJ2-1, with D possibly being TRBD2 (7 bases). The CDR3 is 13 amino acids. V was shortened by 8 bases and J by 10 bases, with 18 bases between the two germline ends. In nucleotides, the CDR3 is TGTGCCAGCCTGGGGGGGGCTTTCTACGAGCAGTTCTTC. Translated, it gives CASLGGAFYEQFF.

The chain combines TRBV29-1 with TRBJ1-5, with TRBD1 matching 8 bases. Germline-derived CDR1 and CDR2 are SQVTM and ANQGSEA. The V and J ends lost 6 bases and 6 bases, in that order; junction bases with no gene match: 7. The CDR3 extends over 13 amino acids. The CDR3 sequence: CSVKDRESQPQHF. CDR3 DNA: TGCAGCGTGAAGGACAGGGAAAGTCAGCCCCAGCATTTT. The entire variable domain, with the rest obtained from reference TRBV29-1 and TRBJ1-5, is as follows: SAVISQKPSRDICQRGTSLTIQCQVDSQVTMMFWYRQQPGQSLTLIATANQGSEATYESGFVIDKFPISRPNLTFSTLTVSNMSPEDSSIYLCSVKDRESQPQHFGDGTRLSIL.

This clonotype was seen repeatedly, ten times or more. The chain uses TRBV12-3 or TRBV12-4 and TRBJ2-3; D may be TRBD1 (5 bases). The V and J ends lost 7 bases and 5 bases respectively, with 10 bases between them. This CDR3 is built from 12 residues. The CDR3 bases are TGTGCCAGCACCTGGGGCATAGATACGCAGTATTTT. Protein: CASTWGIDTQYF.

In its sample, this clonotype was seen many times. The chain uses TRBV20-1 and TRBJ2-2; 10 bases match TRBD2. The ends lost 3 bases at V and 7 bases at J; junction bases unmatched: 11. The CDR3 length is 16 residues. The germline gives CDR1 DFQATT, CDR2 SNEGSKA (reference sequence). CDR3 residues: CSASIGTSVRFGELFF. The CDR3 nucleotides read TGCAGTGCTAGCATTGGGACTAGCGTTCGTTTCGGGGAGCTGTTTTTT.

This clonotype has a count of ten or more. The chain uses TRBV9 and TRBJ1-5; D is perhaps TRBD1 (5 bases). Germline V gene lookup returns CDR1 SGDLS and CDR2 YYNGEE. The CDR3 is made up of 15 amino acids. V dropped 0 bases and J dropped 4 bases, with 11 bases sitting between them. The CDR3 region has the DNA TGTGCCAGCAGCGTAGGGGGCAGGGCGAATCAGCCCCAGCATTTT. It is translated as CASSVGGRANQPQHF.

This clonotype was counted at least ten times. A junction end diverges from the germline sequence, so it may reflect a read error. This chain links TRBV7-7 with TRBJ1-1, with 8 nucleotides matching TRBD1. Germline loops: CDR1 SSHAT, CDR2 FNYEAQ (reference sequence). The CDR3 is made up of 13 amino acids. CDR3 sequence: CASSADRAAEAFF. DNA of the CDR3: TGTGCTAGCAGCGCGGACAGGGCGGCTGAAGCTTTCTTT.

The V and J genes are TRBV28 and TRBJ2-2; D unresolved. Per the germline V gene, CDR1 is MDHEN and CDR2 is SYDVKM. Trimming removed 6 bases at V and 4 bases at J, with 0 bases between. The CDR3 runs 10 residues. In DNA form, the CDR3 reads TGTGCCAGCAGCACCGGGGAGCTGTTTTTT. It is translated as CASSTGELFF.

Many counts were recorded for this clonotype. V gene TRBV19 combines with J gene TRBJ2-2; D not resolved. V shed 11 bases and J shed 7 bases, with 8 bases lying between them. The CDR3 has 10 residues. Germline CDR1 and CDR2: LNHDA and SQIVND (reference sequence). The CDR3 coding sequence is TGTGCCCCTGGGGTCGGGGAGCTGTTTTTT. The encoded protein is CAPGVGELFF.

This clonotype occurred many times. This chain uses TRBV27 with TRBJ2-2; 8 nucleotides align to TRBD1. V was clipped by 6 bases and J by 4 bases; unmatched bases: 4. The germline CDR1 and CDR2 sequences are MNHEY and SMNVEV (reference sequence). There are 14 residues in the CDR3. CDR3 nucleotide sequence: TGTGCCAGCAGAAGGACAGGGCTCACCGGGGAGCTGTTTTTT. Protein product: CASRRTGLTGELFF.